This is a list of T cell receptor beta chains from one sample in a study of T cell repertoires in cytomegalovirus infection. Via MiXCR, TCRdb re-called the reads, giving one row per CDR3 protein. This sample has 480,000 or so distinct CDR3 sequences, with around 11% found just once. The sequenced sample was PBMCs. The receptors here all came from a human donor in good health (CMV status not recorded). Some clones in this sample may be carry-over from other donors' samples. The CDR3 runs from the conserved cysteine through the conserved F or W. Each record gives: V gene, CDR3 protein.

TRBV7-3	CASSATGGANTEAFF
TRBV2	CASSVSPTGELFF
TRBV3-1	CASSQDLRWRAGSYEQYF
TRBV2	CASRGTSGVYEQYF
TRBV6-1	CASSEALGQPVTGELFF
TRBV6-1	CASSELIVRLLADTQYF
TRBV27	CASRPPGLAGGSNTGELFF
TRBV6-6	CASRVYRTGGTEAFF
TRBV29-1	CSGGQTDTQYF
TRBV5-3	CARSWTGGTEAFF
TRBV6-1	CASSFNLVGGNQPQHF
TRBV7-2	CASSAPGQGFREQYF
TRBV7-3	CASSSHAGNTEAFF
TRBV5-4	CASSTKTELNTEAFF
TRBV11-2	CASSSRLAGADNEQFF
TRBV19	CASSIGTGIHTEAFF
TRBV7-9	CASSGRTPQVGYTF
TRBV18	CASSPGVVGTEAFF
TRBV29-1	CSVEPPYGGETQYF
TRBV3-1	CASSHPPGGKETQYF
TRBV28	CASSSSPTGEAFF
TRBV5-1	CASSPGTSDQPQHF
TRBV6-4	CASSRTGSTEAFF
TRBV7-9	CASGPQSSGNTIYF